Below, one TCR beta chain is given with its context. Its antigen remains unknown. At one end, the junction sequence differs from germline, possibly due to a read error. Combining a sample-barcoded 5' primer with a J-beta primer mix, a second PCR ran for roughly 7 to 11 cycles. TCRdb called the 5' RACE reads again in MiXCR, with one record for every CDR3 protein. In the table there are roughly 800,000 distinct CDR3 sequences, about 62% of which are singletons. This CDR3 region has 13 residues. Germline V gives CDR1 KGHSH, CDR2 LQKENI. This entry comes from a study of blood T cells in healthy people across ages. Broader study findings: In older individuals, TCR beta diversity per million T cells was lower, falling roughly linearly with age. Unsorted PBMCs prevented conclusive naive versus antigen-experienced comparison.

The source material was blood. The chain couples TRBV18 to TRBJ2-5; 7 bases align to TRBD2. The J call may be faulty, since TRBJ2-1 better matches the DNA end. The TCR originated in a man between 25 and 39 years old in good health. The CDR3 is CVSSAGNQETQFF. CDR3 nucleotide sequence: TGTGTCAGCTCAGCGGGGAACCAAGAGACCCAGTTCTTC.